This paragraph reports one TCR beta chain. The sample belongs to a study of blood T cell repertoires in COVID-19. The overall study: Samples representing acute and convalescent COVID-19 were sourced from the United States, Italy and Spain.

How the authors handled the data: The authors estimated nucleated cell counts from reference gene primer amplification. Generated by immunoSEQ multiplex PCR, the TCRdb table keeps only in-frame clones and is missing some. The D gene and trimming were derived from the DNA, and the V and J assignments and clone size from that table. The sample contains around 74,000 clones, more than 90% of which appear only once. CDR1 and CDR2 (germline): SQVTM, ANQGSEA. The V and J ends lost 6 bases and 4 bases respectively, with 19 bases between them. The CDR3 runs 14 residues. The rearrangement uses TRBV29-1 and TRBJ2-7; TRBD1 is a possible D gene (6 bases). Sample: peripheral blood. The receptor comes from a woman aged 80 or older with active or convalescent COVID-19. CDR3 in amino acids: CSVGTGFRGYEQYF. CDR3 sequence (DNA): TGCAGCGTAGGAACAGGGTTTAGGGGTTACGAGCAGTACTTC.